These T cell receptor beta chains were read from a single sample in a study of shared clonotypes between healthy human individuals. Repertoires were generated with immunoSEQ multiplex PCR, while TCRdb's copy carries only in-frame clones and drops some. The sample has about 2.3 million clones; 85% to 95% are singletons. Sample: naive CD4+ T cells from PBMCs. All receptors derive from a man between 18 and 29 years old in good health. Some clones in this sample may be carry-over from other donors' samples. Both conserved end residues are part of each CDR3. The D gene is left open where the match is weak. Clone size is shown for a subset of rows, as once, few, many or a class of expanded clone.

J gene: TRBJ1-2; clone size: .; V gene: TRBV28; D gene: .; CDR3 protein: CASRTQRGADGYTF; CDR3 DNA: TGTGCCAGCAGAACACAAAGGGGTGCGGATGGCTACACCTTC
J gene: TRBJ2-4; clone size: .; V gene: TRBV28; D gene: .; CDR3 protein: CASSPGNLNIQYF; CDR3 DNA: TGTGCCAGCAGTCCGGGGAACTTAAACATTCAGTACTTC
J gene: TRBJ1-3; clone size: .; V gene: TRBV19; D gene: .; CDR3 protein: CASSIDSGNTIYF; CDR3 DNA: TGTGCCAGTAGTATAGACTCTGGAAACACCATATATTTT
J gene: TRBJ1-1; clone size: once; V gene: TRBV28; D gene: .; CDR3 protein: CASSRRAAAAFF; CDR3 DNA: TGTGCCAGCAGCCGTCGGGCAGCCGCGGCTTTCTTT
J gene: TRBJ1-5; clone size: few; V gene: TRBV6-5; D gene: .; CDR3 protein: CASSYSSVQPQHF; CDR3 DNA: TGTGCCAGCAGTTACTCGAGCGTTCAGCCCCAGCATTTT
J gene: TRBJ2-5; clone size: .; V gene: TRBV21-1; D gene: .; CDR3 protein: CASSRGTRGGTQYF; CDR3 DNA: TGTGCCAGCAGCAGAGGGACTAGGGGAGGGACCCAGTACTTC
J gene: TRBJ2-2; clone size: .; V gene: TRBV30; D gene: .; CDR3 protein: CAWSRAQGYIGELFF; CDR3 DNA: TGTGCCTGGAGTAGGGCACAGGGATATATCGGGGAGCTGTTTTTT
J gene: TRBJ2-1; clone size: once; V gene: TRBV11-2; D gene: .; CDR3 protein: CASSYGPTEYNEQFF; CDR3 DNA: TGTGCCAGCAGCTATGGCCCTACCGAATACAATGAGCAGTTCTTC
J gene: TRBJ1-4; clone size: .; V gene: TRBV28; D gene: TRBD1; CDR3 protein: CASRRGTAEKLFF; CDR3 DNA: TGTGCCAGCAGGCGAGGGACAGCTGAAAAACTGTTTTTT
J gene: TRBJ2-1; clone size: .; V gene: TRBV7-2; D gene: TRBD2; CDR3 protein: CASSLELSGAGGDNEQFF; CDR3 DNA: TGTGCCAGCAGCTTAGAATTGTCGGGAGCGGGAGGAGACAATGAGCAGTTCTTC
J gene: TRBJ2-3; clone size: .; V gene: TRBV11-2; D gene: .; CDR3 protein: CASSSPGFDTQYF; CDR3 DNA: TGTGCCAGCAGCTCCCCTGGTTTCGATACGCAGTATTTT
J gene: TRBJ1-2; clone size: .; V gene: TRBV5-4; D gene: .; CDR3 protein: CASSLGGTNYGYTF; CDR3 DNA: TGTGCCAGCAGCTTAGGGGGGACTAACTATGGCTACACCTTC
J gene: TRBJ2-2; clone size: once; V gene: TRBV5-1; D gene: TRBD1; CDR3 protein: CASSLTGGNTGELFF; CDR3 DNA: TGCGCCAGCAGCTTGACAGGGGGAAACACCGGGGAGCTGTTTTTT
J gene: TRBJ1-3; clone size: .; V gene: TRBV19; D gene: TRBD1; CDR3 protein: CATEGAGRNTIYF; CDR3 DNA: TGTGCCACCGAGGGGGCTGGCCGAAACACCATATATTTT
J gene: TRBJ2-7; clone size: .; V gene: TRBV18; D gene: TRBD2; CDR3 protein: CASSPLAGGGSYEQYF; CDR3 DNA: TGTGCCAGCTCACCTCTAGCGGGAGGGGGCTCCTACGAGCAGTACTTC
J gene: TRBJ1-1; clone size: few; V gene: TRBV30; D gene: .; CDR3 protein: CAWSEEGNTEAFF; CDR3 DNA: TGTGCCTGGTCGGAAGAGGGGAACACTGAAGCTTTCTTT
J gene: TRBJ2-2; clone size: .; V gene: TRBV28; D gene: TRBD2; CDR3 protein: CATAGPTKGLAEDTGELFF; CDR3 DNA: TGTGCCACGGCTGGTCCCACCAAGGGACTAGCGGAAGACACCGGGGAGCTGTTTTTT
J gene: TRBJ2-2; clone size: .; V gene: TRBV7-3; D gene: .; CDR3 protein: CASSLGTNTGELFF; CDR3 DNA: TGTGCCAGCAGCTTAGGAACGAACACCGGGGAGCTGTTTTTT
J gene: TRBJ1-4; clone size: .; V gene: TRBV18; D gene: .; CDR3 protein: CASSKGDNEKLFF; CDR3 DNA: TGTGCCAGCTCAAAGGGCGATAATGAAAAACTGTTTTTT
J gene: TRBJ2-3; clone size: .; V gene: TRBV5-1; D gene: TRBD1; CDR3 protein: CASSPDRGLGDTQYF; CDR3 DNA: TGCGCCAGCAGCCCGGACAGGGGTTTAGGAGATACGCAGTATTTT
J gene: TRBJ1-4; clone size: .; V gene: TRBV21-1; D gene: .; CDR3 protein: CASRKMGRTMGATNEKLFF; CDR3 DNA: TGTGCCAGCAGAAAAATGGGCCGGACAATGGGTGCAACTAATGAAAAACTGTTTTTT
J gene: TRBJ1-2; clone size: .; V gene: TRBV11-2; D gene: .; CDR3 protein: CASSLPGALGYTF; CDR3 DNA: TGTGCCAGCAGCTTACCAGGGGCTTTAGGCTACACCTTC
J gene: TRBJ2-3; clone size: .; V gene: TRBV10-3; D gene: TRBD2; CDR3 protein: CAISGDYTDTQYF; CDR3 DNA: TGTGCCATCAGCGGGGACTACACAGATACGCAGTATTTT
J gene: TRBJ2-2; clone size: .; V gene: TRBV5-1; D gene: .; CDR3 protein: CASSLVLAPDTGELFF; CDR3 DNA: TGCGCCAGCAGCTTGGTTCTAGCGCCCGACACCGGGGAGCTGTTTTTT
J gene: TRBJ2-6; clone size: .; V gene: TRBV5-1; D gene: .; CDR3 protein: CASSVGLSSGANVLTF; CDR3 DNA: TGCGCCAGCAGCGTCGGCTTATCCTCTGGGGCCAACGTCCTGACTTTC
J gene: TRBJ1-2; clone size: .; V gene: TRBV29-1; D gene: TRBD1; CDR3 protein: CSVGTGRYGYTF; CDR3 DNA: TGCAGCGTGGGGACAGGCCGCTATGGCTACACCTTC
J gene: TRBJ2-3; clone size: .; V gene: TRBV28; D gene: .; CDR3 protein: CASSFAASDTQYF; CDR3 DNA: TGTGCCAGCAGTTTTGCCGCTTCAGATACGCAGTATTTT
J gene: TRBJ2-7; clone size: .; V gene: TRBV6-5; D gene: TRBD2; CDR3 protein: CASSRTSGSSYEQYF; CDR3 DNA: TGTGCCAGCAGCAGAACTAGCGGGAGCTCCTACGAGCAGTACTTC
J gene: TRBJ2-5; clone size: .; V gene: TRBV5-4; D gene: TRBD1; CDR3 protein: CASSSDRDRGRETQYF; CDR3 DNA: TGTGCCAGCAGCTCCGACCGGGACAGGGGGCGAGAGACCCAGTACTTC
J gene: TRBJ1-1; clone size: .; V gene: TRBV6-1; D gene: .; CDR3 protein: CASSELIYMNTEAFF; CDR3 DNA: TGTGCCAGCAGTGAACTAATATACATGAACACTGAAGCTTTCTTT
J gene: TRBJ1-5; clone size: few; V gene: TRBV1; D gene: .; CDR3 protein: CTSGTDNQPQHF; CDR3 DNA: TGCACCTCGGGGACTGACAATCAGCCCCAGCATTTT
J gene: TRBJ2-3; clone size: .; V gene: TRBV18; D gene: TRBD2; CDR3 protein: CASSSTSGGTDTQYF; CDR3 DNA: TGTGCCAGCTCATCGACTAGCGGAGGCACAGATACGCAGTATTTT
J gene: TRBJ2-5; clone size: once; V gene: TRBV29-1; D gene: .; CDR3 protein: CSVEETQYF; CDR3 DNA: TGCAGCGTCGAAGAGACCCAGTACTTC
J gene: TRBJ1-2; clone size: .; V gene: TRBV6-1; D gene: .; CDR3 protein: CASTIRGDAGYTF; CDR3 DNA: TGTGCCAGCACCATAAGAGGGGACGCTGGCTACACCTTC
J gene: TRBJ2-2; clone size: .; V gene: TRBV5-1; D gene: TRBD2; CDR3 protein: CASSPLAGDTGELFF; CDR3 DNA: TGCGCCAGCAGCCCTCTAGCGGGGGACACCGGGGAGCTGTTTTTT
J gene: TRBJ2-7; clone size: .; V gene: TRBV27; D gene: TRBD2; CDR3 protein: CASSLTSGRPRGEQYF; CDR3 DNA: TGTGCCAGCAGTCTGACTAGCGGGAGGCCCCGGGGCGAGCAGTACTTC
J gene: TRBJ1-2; clone size: once; V gene: TRBV5-6; D gene: TRBD1; CDR3 protein: CASSLNAGRGRLYGYTF; CDR3 DNA: TGTGCCAGCAGCTTGAATGCGGGCAGGGGGCGCCTCTATGGCTACACCTTC
J gene: TRBJ2-3; clone size: .; V gene: TRBV9; D gene: TRBD2; CDR3 protein: CASSVGTSSTDTQYF; CDR3 DNA: TGTGCCAGCAGCGTCGGGACTAGTAGCACAGATACGCAGTATTTT
J gene: TRBJ2-4; clone size: .; V gene: TRBV28; D gene: TRBD1; CDR3 protein: CASSHGQDGGIQYF; CDR3 DNA: TGTGCCAGCAGCCATGGACAGGACGGTGGCATTCAGTACTTC
J gene: TRBJ2-1; clone size: once; V gene: TRBV5-1; D gene: .; CDR3 protein: CASSLESPSYNEQFF; CDR3 DNA: TGCGCCAGCAGCTTGGAGTCACCCTCCTACAATGAGCAGTTCTTC
J gene: TRBJ2-4; clone size: .; V gene: TRBV11-2; D gene: TRBD2; CDR3 protein: CASSPPGGRGNIQYF; CDR3 DNA: TGTGCCAGCAGCCCCCCGGGGGGGCGAGGAAACATTCAGTACTTC
J gene: TRBJ2-7; clone size: .; V gene: TRBV30; D gene: .; CDR3 protein: CAWSRQYEQYF; CDR3 DNA: TGTGCCTGGAGTAGGCAGTACGAGCAGTACTTC
J gene: TRBJ2-7; clone size: .; V gene: TRBV5-1; D gene: .; CDR3 protein: CASSVASESSYEQYF; CDR3 DNA: TGCGCCAGCAGCGTGGCCAGCGAAAGCTCCTACGAGCAGTACTTC
J gene: TRBJ2-7; clone size: once; V gene: TRBV7-8; D gene: TRBD2; CDR3 protein: CASSHGTSGTYEQYF; CDR3 DNA: TGTGCCAGCAGCCACGGGACTAGCGGAACCTACGAGCAGTACTTC
J gene: TRBJ1-1; clone size: .; V gene: TRBV28; D gene: .; CDR3 protein: CASSLPPPTEAFF; CDR3 DNA: TGTGCCAGCAGTTTACCCCCTCCCACTGAAGCTTTCTTT
J gene: TRBJ1-2; clone size: .; V gene: TRBV5-6; D gene: .; CDR3 protein: CASSFGTNYGYTF; CDR3 DNA: TGTGCCAGCAGCTTCGGGACGAACTATGGCTACACCTTC
J gene: TRBJ2-3; clone size: .; V gene: TRBV7-9; D gene: TRBD2; CDR3 protein: CASSFSGRAVDTQYF; CDR3 DNA: TGTGCCAGCAGCTTTAGCGGGAGGGCCGTAGATACGCAGTATTTT
J gene: TRBJ2-7; clone size: .; V gene: TRBV4-3; D gene: .; CDR3 protein: CASSRLDRVPIYEQYF; CDR3 DNA: TGCGCCAGCAGCCGTCTCGACCGGGTACCGATCTACGAGCAGTACTTC
J gene: TRBJ1-5; clone size: .; V gene: TRBV28; D gene: TRBD1; CDR3 protein: CASSTTGYSQPQHF; CDR3 DNA: TGTGCCAGCAGTACGACAGGGTATAGTCAGCCCCAGCATTTT
J gene: TRBJ2-1; clone size: .; V gene: TRBV2; D gene: TRBD2; CDR3 protein: CASSVIAREVEQFF; CDR3 DNA: TGTGCCAGCAGTGTTATAGCGCGGGAGGTTGAGCAGTTCTTC
J gene: TRBJ2-4; clone size: .; V gene: TRBV20-1; D gene: TRBD2; CDR3 protein: CSAISGNIQYF; CDR3 DNA: TGCAGTGCTATTAGCGGGAACATTCAGTACTTC
J gene: TRBJ1-3; clone size: .; V gene: TRBV5-4; D gene: .; CDR3 protein: CASSLRTAGNTIYF; CDR3 DNA: TGTGCCAGCAGCTTGCGGACTGCTGGAAACACCATATATTTT
J gene: TRBJ2-1; clone size: .; V gene: TRBV5-4; D gene: .; CDR3 protein: CASSLPDSYNEQFF; CDR3 DNA: TGTGCCAGCAGCTTGCCGGACTCCTACAATGAGCAGTTCTTC
J gene: TRBJ2-2; clone size: .; V gene: TRBV7-2; D gene: .; CDR3 protein: CASSLQGLGTGELFF; CDR3 DNA: TGTGCCAGCAGCTTGCAGGGGCTTGGCACCGGGGAGCTGTTTTTT